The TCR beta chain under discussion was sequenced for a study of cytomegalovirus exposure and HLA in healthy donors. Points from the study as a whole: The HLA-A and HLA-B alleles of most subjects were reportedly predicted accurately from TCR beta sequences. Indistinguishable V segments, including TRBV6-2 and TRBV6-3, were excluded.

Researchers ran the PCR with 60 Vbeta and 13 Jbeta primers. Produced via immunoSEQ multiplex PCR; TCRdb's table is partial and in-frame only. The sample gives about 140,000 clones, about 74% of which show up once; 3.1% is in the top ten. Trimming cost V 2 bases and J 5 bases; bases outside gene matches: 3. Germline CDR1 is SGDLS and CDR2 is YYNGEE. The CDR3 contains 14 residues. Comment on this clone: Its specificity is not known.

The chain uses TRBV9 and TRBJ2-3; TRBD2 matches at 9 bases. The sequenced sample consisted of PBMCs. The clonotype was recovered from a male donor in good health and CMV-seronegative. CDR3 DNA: TGTGCCAGCAGCGTTAGCGGGAGCGGAGATACGCAGTATTTT. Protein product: CASSVSGSGDTQYF.